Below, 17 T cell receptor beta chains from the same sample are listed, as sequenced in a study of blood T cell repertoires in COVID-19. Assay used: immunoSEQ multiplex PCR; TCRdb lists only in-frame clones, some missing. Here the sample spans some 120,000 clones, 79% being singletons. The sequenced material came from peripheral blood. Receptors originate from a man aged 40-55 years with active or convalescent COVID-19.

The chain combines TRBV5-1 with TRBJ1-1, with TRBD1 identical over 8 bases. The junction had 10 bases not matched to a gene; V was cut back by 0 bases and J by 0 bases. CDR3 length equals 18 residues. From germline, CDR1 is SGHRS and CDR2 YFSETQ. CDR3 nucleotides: TGCGCCAGCAGCTTGGAAGTTTCGACAGGGGCCCTGAACACTGAAGCTTTCTTT. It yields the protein CASSLEVSTGALNTEAFF.

The CDR3 coding sequence is TGTGCCAGCAGTTATGAGGGAACAGGGTCATCACCCCTCCACTTT. It is translated as CASSYEGTGSSPLHF. The rearrangement uses TRBV6-2 or TRBV6-3 and TRBJ1-6; tentative D call: TRBD1 (6 bases). V dropped 3 bases and J dropped 10 bases, with 16 bases sitting between them. Germline V gene data show CDR1 as MNHEY and CDR2 as SVGEGT. The CDR3 runs 15 residues.

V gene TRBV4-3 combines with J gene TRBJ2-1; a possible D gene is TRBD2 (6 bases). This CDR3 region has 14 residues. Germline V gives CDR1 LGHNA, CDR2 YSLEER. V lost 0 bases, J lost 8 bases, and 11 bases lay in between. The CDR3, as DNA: TGCGCCAGCAGCCAAGATCGGGGGAGGCATGAGCAGTTCTTC. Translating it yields CASSQDRGRHEQFF.

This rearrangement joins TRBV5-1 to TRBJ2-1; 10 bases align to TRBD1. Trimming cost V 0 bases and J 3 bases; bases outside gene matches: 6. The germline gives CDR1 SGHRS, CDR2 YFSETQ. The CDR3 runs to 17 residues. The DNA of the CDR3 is TGCGCCAGCAGCTTGGGACAGGGGGCGGTAGGCTACAATGAGCAGTTCTTC. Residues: CASSLGQGAVGYNEQFF.

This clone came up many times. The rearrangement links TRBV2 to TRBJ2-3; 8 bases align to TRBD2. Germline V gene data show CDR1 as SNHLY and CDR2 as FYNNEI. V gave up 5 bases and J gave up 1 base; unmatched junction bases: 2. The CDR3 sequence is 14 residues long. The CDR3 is CASSPGGGTDTQYF. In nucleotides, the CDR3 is TGTGCCAGCAGTCCCGGGGGGGGCACAGATACGCAGTATTTT.

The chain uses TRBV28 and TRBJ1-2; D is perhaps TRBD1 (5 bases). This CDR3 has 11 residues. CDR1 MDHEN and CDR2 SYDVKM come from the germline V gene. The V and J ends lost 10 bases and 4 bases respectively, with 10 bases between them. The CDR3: CAISGVYGYTF. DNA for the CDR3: TGTGCCATTTCGGGGGTCTATGGCTACACCTTC.

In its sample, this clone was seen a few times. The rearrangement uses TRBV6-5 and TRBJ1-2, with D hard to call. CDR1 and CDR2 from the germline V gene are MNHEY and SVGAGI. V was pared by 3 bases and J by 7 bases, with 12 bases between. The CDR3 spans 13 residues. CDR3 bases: TGTGCCAGCAGTTATTTCGGTTCGAGTGGCTACACCTTC. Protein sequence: CASSYFGSSGYTF.

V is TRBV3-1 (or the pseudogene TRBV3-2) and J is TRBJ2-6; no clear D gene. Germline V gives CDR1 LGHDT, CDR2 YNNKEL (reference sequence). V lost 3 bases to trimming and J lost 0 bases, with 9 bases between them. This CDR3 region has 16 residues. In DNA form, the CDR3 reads TGTGCCAGCAGCCACCGACACTCCTCTGGGGCCAACGTCCTGACTTTC. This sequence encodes CASSHRHSSGANVLTF.

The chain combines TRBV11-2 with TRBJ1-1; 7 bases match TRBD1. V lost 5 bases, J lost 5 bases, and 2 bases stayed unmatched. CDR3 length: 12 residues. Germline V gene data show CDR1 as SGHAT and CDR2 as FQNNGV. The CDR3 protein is CASSHRGTEAFF. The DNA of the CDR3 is TGTGCCAGCAGCCACAGGGGAACTGAAGCTTTCTTT.

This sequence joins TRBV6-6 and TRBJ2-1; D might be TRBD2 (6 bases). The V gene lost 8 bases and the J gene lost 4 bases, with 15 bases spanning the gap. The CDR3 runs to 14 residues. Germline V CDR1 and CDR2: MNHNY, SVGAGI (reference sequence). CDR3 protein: CASSPGGVYNEQFF. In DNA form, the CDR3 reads TGTGCCAGCTCTCCTGGCGGGGTTTACAATGAGCAGTTCTTC.

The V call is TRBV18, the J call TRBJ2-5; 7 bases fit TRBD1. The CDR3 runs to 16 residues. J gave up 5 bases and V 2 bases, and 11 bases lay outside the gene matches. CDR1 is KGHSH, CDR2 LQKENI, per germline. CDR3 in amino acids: CASSPGKQGIVETQYF. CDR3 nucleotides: TGTGCCAGCTCACCAGGCAAACAGGGGATTGTCGAGACCCAGTACTTC.

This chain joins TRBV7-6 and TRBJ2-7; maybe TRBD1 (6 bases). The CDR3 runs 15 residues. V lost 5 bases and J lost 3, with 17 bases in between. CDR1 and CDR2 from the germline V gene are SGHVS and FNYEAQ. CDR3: CASSQTQGEVYEQYF. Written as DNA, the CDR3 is TGTGCCAGCAGCCAAACACAGGGCGAAGTCTACGAGCAGTACTTC.

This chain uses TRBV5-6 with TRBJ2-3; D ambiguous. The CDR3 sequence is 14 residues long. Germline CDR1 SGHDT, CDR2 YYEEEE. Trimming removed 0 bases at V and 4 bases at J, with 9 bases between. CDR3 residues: CASSLATAADTQYF. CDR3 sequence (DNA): TGTGCCAGCAGCTTGGCTACCGCGGCAGATACGCAGTATTTT.

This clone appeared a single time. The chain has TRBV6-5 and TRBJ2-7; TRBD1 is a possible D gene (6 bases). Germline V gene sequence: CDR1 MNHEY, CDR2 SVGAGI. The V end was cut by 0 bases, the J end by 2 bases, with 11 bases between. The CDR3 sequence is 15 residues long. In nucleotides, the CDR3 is TGTGCCAGCAGTTACTCTGGGGCAGGGGCCTACGAGCAGTACTTC. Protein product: CASSYSGAGAYEQYF.

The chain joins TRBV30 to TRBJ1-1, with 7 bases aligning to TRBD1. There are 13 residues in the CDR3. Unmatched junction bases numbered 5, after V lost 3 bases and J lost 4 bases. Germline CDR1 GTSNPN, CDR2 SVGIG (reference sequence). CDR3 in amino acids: CAWSRQGSTEAFF. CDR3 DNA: TGTGCCTGGAGCCGACAGGGCTCCACTGAAGCTTTCTTT.

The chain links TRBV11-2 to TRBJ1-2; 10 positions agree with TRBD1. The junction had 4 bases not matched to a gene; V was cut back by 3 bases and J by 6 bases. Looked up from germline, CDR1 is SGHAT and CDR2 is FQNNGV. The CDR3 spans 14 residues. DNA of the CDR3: TGTGCCAGCAGCTTGATGACAGGGGGCGATGGCTACACCTTC. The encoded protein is CASSLMTGGDGYTF. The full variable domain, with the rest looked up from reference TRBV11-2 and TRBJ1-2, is EAGVAQSPRYKIIEKRQSVAFWCNPISGHATLYWYQQILGQGPKLLIQFQNNGVVDDSQLPKDRFSAERLKGVDSTLKIQPAKLEDSAVYLCASSLMTGGDGYTFGSGTRLTVV.

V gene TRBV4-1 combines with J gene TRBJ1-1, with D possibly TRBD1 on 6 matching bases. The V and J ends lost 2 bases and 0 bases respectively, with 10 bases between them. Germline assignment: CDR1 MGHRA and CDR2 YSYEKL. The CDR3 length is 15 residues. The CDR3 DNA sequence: TGCGCCAGCAGCCAACGAACAGGGATGAACACTGAAGCTTTCTTT. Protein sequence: CASSQRTGMNTEAFF.